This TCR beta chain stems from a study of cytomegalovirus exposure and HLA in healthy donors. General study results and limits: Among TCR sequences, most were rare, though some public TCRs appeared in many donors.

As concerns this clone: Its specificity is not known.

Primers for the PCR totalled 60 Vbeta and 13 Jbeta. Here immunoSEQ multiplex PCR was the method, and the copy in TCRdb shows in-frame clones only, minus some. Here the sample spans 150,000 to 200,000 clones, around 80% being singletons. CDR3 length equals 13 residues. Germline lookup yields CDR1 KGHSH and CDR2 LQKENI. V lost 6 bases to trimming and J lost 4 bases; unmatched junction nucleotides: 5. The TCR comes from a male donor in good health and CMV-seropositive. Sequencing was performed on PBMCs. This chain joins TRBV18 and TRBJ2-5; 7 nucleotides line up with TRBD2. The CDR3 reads CASSPSGGETQYF. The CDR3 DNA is TGTGCCAGCTCCCCGTCGGGGGGAGAGACCCAGTACTTC.